This T cell receptor (beta chain) emerged from a study of graft-versus-host responses after intestinal transplantation. Study-wide background: Anti-thymocyte globulin was used for induction in all recipients, who then took tacrolimus and steroids for 2 to 4 years. Study findings and constraints: In recipient marrow, GvH clones were found, and some appeared first in ileum or blood. Patients with graft-donor T cell macrochimerism had high graft-versus-host to host-versus-graft clonal ratios in allografts.

The starting material, graft tissue, was processed to release intraepithelial and lamina propria lymphocytes. Sequenced by immunoSEQ multiplex PCR; TCRdb stores in-frame clones only, minus some. The table lists over 9,500 clones, about 76% of them singletons. The CDR3 has 12 residues. CDR1 and CDR2 (germline): SEHNR, FQNEAQ (reference sequence). V gave up 0 bases and J gave up 9 bases, with 7 bases separating them. As to this clone: Its antigen is still unknown.

The sequence derives from a human patient who received an intestinal transplant, so some T cells may come from the graft donor. The sample was ileum tissue, taken approximately 16 months after intestinal transplantation. The rearrangement joins TRBV7-9 to TRBJ2-3; D call uncertain. CDR3 amino acids: CASSLAEGTQYF. The CDR3 nucleotides are TGTGCCAGCAGCTTAGCGGAAGGAACGCAGTATTTT. The full variable domain, completed using reference TRBV7-9 and TRBJ2-3, is DTGVSQNPRHKITKRGQNVTFRCDPISEHNRLYWYRQTLGQGPEFLTYFQNEAQLEKSRLLSDRFSAERPKGSFSTLEIQRTEQGDSAMYLCASSLAEGTQYFGPGTRLTVL.